Listed below are T cell receptor beta chains from one sample, sequenced in a study of cytomegalovirus exposure and HLA in healthy donors. Using immunoSEQ multiplex PCR, the repertoire was profiled, and TCRdb retains in-frame clones only, with some absent. The sample lists tens of thousands of clones; roughly 60% were seen once. Sequenced material: PBMCs. The receptors were gathered from a human donor in good health. Both conserved end residues are part of each CDR3. The D gene is left open where the match is weak. Not all rows give a size; the values are once, few, many and, for expanded clones, a class.

>15|TRBV11-3|NA|TRBJ1-2|TRBD1
CASSLPDRGLYGYTF
TGTGCCAGCAGCCTTCCCGACAGGGGCCTCTATGGCTACACCTTC
>17|TRBV7-8|NA|TRBJ1-1|TRBD1
CASSLLGGQGMNTEAFF
TGTGCCAGCAGCTTACTAGGGGGACAGGGGATGAACACTGAAGCTTTCTTT
>17|TRBV7-3|NA|TRBJ2-3|TRBD1
CASSSHPGGENTDTQYF
TGTGCCAGCAGCTCTCACCCAGGGGGCGAAAACACAGATACGCAGTATTTT
>15|TRBV4-3|NA|TRBJ2-7|NA
CASSQLPGAYYEQYF
TGCGCCAGCAGCCAACTTCCGGGAGCCTACTACGAGCAGTACTTC
>14|TRBV6-1|NA|TRBJ1-1|NA
CASPMVALNTEAFF
TGTGCCAGCCCCATGGTGGCATTGAACACTGAAGCTTTCTTT
>15|TRBV7-3|NA|TRBJ2-1|TRBD2
CASSLMAGGYNEQFF
TGTGCCAGCAGCTTAATGGCGGGGGGTTACAATGAGCAGTTCTTC
>12|TRBV5-8|NA|TRBJ1-5|NA
CPSSSENQPQHF
TGTCCCAGCAGCTCGGAGAATCAGCCCCAGCATTTT
>14|TRBV7-9|NA|TRBJ1-6|NA
CAISPGGRNSPLHF
TGTGCCATCTCTCCGGGGGGCCGCAATTCACCCCTCCACTTT
>16|TRBV7-2|NA|TRBJ1-5|NA
CASSPGGAAVNQPQHF
TGTGCCAGCAGCCCGGGCGGGGCAGCTGTCAATCAGCCCCAGCATTTT
>16|TRBV10-3|NA|TRBJ1-2|NA
CAISEGLGLPDYGYTF
TGTGCCATCAGTGAAGGCTTGGGACTCCCGGACTATGGCTACACCTTC
>14|TRBV5-1|NA|TRBJ1-1|TRBD1
CASSFTGADTEAFF
TGCGCCAGCAGCTTTACAGGGGCGGACACTGAAGCTTTCTTT
>13|TRBV18|NA|TRBJ1-1|NA
CASSPVAGDEAFF
TGTGCCAGCTCACCAGTGGCGGGCGATGAAGCTTTCTTT
>14|TRBV6-6|NA|TRBJ1-5|TRBD1
CASTKDRYSQPQHF
TGTGCCAGCACCAAGGACAGGTATAGTCAGCCCCAGCATTTT
>15|TRBV7-2|NA|TRBJ2-5|TRBD2
CASSSGTSGRETQYF
TGTGCCAGCAGCTCCGGGACTAGCGGCCGGGAGACCCAGTACTTC
>16|TRBV7-2|NA|TRBJ1-5|TRBD1
CASSLETGGGNQPQHF
TGTGCCAGCAGCTTAGAGACAGGGGGAGGAAATCAGCCCCAGCATTTT
>15|TRBV11-3|NA|TRBJ2-7|TRBD2
CASSPPGLGAYEQYF
TGTGCCAGCAGCCCTCCGGGACTAGGGGCTTACGAGCAGTACTTC
>14|TRBV19|NA|TRBJ2-7|TRBD1
CASSRQGQGYEQYF
TGTGCCAGTAGCCGACAGGGACAGGGCTACGAGCAGTACTTC
>13|TRBV11-2|few|TRBJ2-2|NA
CASRWRSGGELFF
TGTGCCTCCCGGTGGAGGTCGGGCGGGGAGCTGTTTTTT
>15|TRBV6-5|NA|TRBJ1-1|NA
CASSYVTGLNTEAFF
TGTGCCAGCAGTTACGTGACAGGTTTGAACACTGAAGCTTTCTTT
>15|TRBV9|NA|TRBJ2-5|TRBD2
CASSEGGTSEETQYF
TGTGCCAGCAGCGAAGGAGGGACTAGCGAAGAGACCCAGTACTTC
>14|TRBV2|few|TRBJ2-4|TRBD2
CASNLAGGGDIQYF
TGTGCCAGCAACTTAGCGGGGGGCGGTGACATTCAGTACTTC
>14|TRBV11-3|NA|TRBJ1-2|NA
CASSLVAGMSGYTF
TGTGCCAGCAGCTTAGTGGCAGGGATGTCTGGCTACACCTTC
>15|TRBV5-1|few|TRBJ1-4|NA
CASSPYGGQGEKLFF
TGCGCCAGCAGCCCGTACGGGGGGCAGGGTGAAAAACTGTTTTTT
>18|TRBV5-1|NA|TRBJ2-1|TRBD2
CASSSRKLAGGLHNEQFF
TGCGCCAGCAGCTCCCGAAAACTAGCGGGGGGGCTGCACAATGAGCAGTTCTTC
>13|TRBV7-9|NA|TRBJ1-1|NA
CASIIGENTEAFF
TGTGCCAGCATCATAGGGGAAAACACTGAAGCTTTCTTT
>14|TRBV5-5|once|TRBJ1-2|TRBD1
CASSMTGGAYGYTF
TGTGCCAGCAGCATGACAGGGGGCGCCTATGGCTACACCTTC
>17|TRBV10-3|NA|TRBJ2-7|NA
CAISEPMRGQSSYEQYF
TGTGCCATCAGTGAGCCGATGCGGGGTCAGAGCTCCTACGAGCAGTACTTC
>17|TRBV27|few|TRBJ1-1|NA
CASSNRDFGPSVTEAFF
TGTGCCAGCAGCAATAGGGACTTTGGCCCTTCGGTCACTGAAGCTTTCTTT
>16|TRBV6-1|few|TRBJ2-1|NA
CASSDDHTQGYNEQFF
TGTGCCAGCAGTGACGACCACACACAGGGTTACAATGAGCAGTTCTTC
>13|TRBV29-1|NA|TRBJ1-4|TRBD1
CSVEGTGQEKLFF
TGCAGCGTTGAAGGGACAGGCCAGGAAAAACTGTTTTTT
>13|TRBV5-1|NA|TRBJ2-1|NA
CASSKDTSQEQFF
TGCGCCAGCAGTAAGGACACCAGCCAGGAGCAGTTCTTC
>13|TRBV19|few|TRBJ1-6|TRBD1
CASSQGANSPLHF
TGTGCCAGTAGTCAGGGGGCTAACTCACCCCTCCACTTT
>14|TRBV7-8|few|TRBJ1-1|NA
CASSLSGVNTEAFF
TGTGCCAGCAGCTTATCGGGAGTGAACACTGAAGCTTTCTTT
>15|TRBV5-1|NA|TRBJ1-4|TRBD1
CASSATGVGNEKLFF
TGCGCCAGCAGCGCTACAGGGGTTGGTAATGAAAAACTGTTTTTT
>18|TRBV11-3|NA|TRBJ1-3|NA
CASSLVPTDAYSGNTIYF
TGTGCCAGCAGCTTAGTGCCGACAGACGCCTACTCTGGAAACACCATATATTTT
>16|TRBV7-9|NA|TRBJ2-2|TRBD1
CASSPRQGARTGELFF
TGTGCCAGCAGCCCGCGACAGGGGGCGAGAACCGGGGAGCTGTTTTTT
>13|TRBV10-3|NA|TRBJ2-5|NA
CAISESNQETQYF
TGTGCCATCAGTGAGAGCAACCAAGAGACCCAGTACTTC
>15|TRBV6-5|NA|TRBJ1-5|NA
CASSQQLKSNQPQHF
TGTGCCAGCAGTCAACAGTTAAAGAGCAATCAGCCCCAGCATTTT
>15|TRBV5-1|NA|TRBJ2-2|TRBD2
CASSFAGADTGELFF
TGCGCCAGCAGCTTCGCGGGAGCTGACACCGGGGAGCTGTTTTTT
>15|TRBV5-4|NA|TRBJ2-7|TRBD2
CASSLGGGASYEQYF
TGTGCCAGCAGCTTGGGCGGGGGGGCCAGCTACGAGCAGTACTTC
>16|TRBV5-4|NA|TRBJ1-5|TRBD1
CASSNRDRGGNQPQHF
TGTGCCAGCAGCAACCGGGACAGGGGTGGCAATCAGCCCCAGCATTTT
>12|TRBV5-4|few|TRBJ2-5|NA
CASSRGYETQYF
TGTGCCAGCAGCCGCGGCTATGAGACCCAGTACTTC
>15|TRBV11-3|NA|TRBJ1-1|TRBD1
CASSLGQTLNTEAFF
TGTGCCAGCAGCTTGGGACAGACCCTGAACACTGAAGCTTTCTTT
>16|TRBV10-3|NA|TRBJ1-2|TRBD1
CAIALSAGQGMYGYTF
TGTGCCATCGCCCTAAGCGCGGGACAGGGGATGTATGGCTACACCTTC
>15|TRBV7-3|NA|TRBJ2-1|TRBD2
CASSSPGGPGNEQFF
TGTGCCAGCAGCTCCCCGGGAGGGCCCGGGAATGAGCAGTTCTTC
>13|TRBV13|NA|TRBJ1-1|NA
CASSLDSYTEAFF
TGTGCCAGCAGCTTAGACAGTTACACTGAAGCTTTCTTT
>13|TRBV27|NA|TRBJ1-4|TRBD1
CASRARGREKLFF
TGTGCCAGCAGAGCCAGGGGGCGAGAAAAACTGTTTTTT
>14|TRBV30|NA|TRBJ1-5|NA
CAWSGGQVNQPQHF
TGTGCCTGGAGTGGTGGGCAGGTCAATCAGCCCCAGCATTTT
>15|TRBV7-2|few|TRBJ2-7|NA
CASSRTEAGWDEQYF
TGTGCCAGCAGCAGAACCGAGGCAGGGTGGGACGAGCAGTACTTC
>10|TRBV29-1|few|TRBJ2-1|NA
CSVDAGEQFF
TGCAGCGTTGACGCAGGGGAGCAGTTCTTC
>17|TRBV11-2|NA|TRBJ2-3|NA
CASRAGSLTEGTDTQYF
TGTGCCAGCAGGGCGGGGTCCTTGACTGAGGGCACAGATACGCAGTATTTT
>16|TRBV7-3|NA|TRBJ2-3|TRBD2
CASSGDGTRWGDTQYF
TGTGCCAGCAGCGGAGATGGGACTAGATGGGGTGATACGCAGTATTTT
>13|TRBV5-1|NA|TRBJ2-1|NA
CASSLVPYNEQFF
TGCGCCAGCAGCTTGGTTCCATACAATGAGCAGTTCTTC